This entry is about one T cell receptor (beta chain). Authors' analysis steps: How many nucleated cells were present was estimated from reference gene primer amplification. TCRdb keeps only in-frame clones here, not all; method: immunoSEQ multiplex PCR. V and J calls and clone size are those listed in that table; D and trimming were worked out from the DNA. The sample shows about 90,000 clones, roughly 84% of them seen only once. The data are from a study of blood T cell repertoires in COVID-19. Study information: The study drew acute and convalescent COVID-19 samples from the United States, Italy and Spain.

Germline V gene sequence: CDR1 GTSNPN, CDR2 SVGIG (reference sequence). V lost 1 base and J lost 3, with 10 bases in between. This CDR3 region has 14 residues. This chain links TRBV30 with TRBJ1-5; a possible D gene is TRBD1 (5 bases). The sequence derives from a man aged 55 to 70 with acute or convalescent COVID-19. The sample consisted of peripheral blood. The CDR3 DNA reads as TGTGCCTGGAGTGCATCGACAGTCAATCAGCCCCAGCATTTT. This encodes CAWSASTVNQPQHF.